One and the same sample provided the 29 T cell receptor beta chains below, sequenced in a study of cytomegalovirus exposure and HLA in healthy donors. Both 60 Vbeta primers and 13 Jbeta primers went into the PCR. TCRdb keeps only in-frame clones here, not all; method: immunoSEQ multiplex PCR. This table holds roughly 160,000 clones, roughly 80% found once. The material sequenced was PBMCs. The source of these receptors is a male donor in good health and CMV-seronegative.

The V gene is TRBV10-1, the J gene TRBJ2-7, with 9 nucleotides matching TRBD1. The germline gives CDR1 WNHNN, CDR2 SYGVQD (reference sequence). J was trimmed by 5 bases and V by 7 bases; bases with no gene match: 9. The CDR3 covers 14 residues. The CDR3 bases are TGCGCCAGCACCTCCCGGGACAGGGCCCACGAGCAGTACTTC. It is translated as CASTSRDRAHEQYF.

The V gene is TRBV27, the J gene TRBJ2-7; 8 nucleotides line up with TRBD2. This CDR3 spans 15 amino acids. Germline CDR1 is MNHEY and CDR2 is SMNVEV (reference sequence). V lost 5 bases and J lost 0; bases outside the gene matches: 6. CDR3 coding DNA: TGTGCCAGCAGTCACATGCGGGGGGCCTCCTACGAGCAGTACTTC. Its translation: CASSHMRGASYEQYF.

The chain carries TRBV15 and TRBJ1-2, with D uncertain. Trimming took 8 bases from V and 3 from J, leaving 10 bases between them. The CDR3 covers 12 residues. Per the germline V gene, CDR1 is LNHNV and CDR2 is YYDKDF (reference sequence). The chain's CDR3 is CATSGGDYGYTF. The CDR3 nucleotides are TGTGCCACCTCTGGCGGAGACTATGGCTACACCTTC.

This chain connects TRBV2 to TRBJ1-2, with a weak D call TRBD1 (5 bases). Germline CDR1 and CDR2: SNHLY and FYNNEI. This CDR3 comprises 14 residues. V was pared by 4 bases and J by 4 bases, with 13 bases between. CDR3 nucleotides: TGTGCCAGCAGTGGGCAGGGTAGGGGCTATGGCTACACCTTC. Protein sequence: CASSGQGRGYGYTF.

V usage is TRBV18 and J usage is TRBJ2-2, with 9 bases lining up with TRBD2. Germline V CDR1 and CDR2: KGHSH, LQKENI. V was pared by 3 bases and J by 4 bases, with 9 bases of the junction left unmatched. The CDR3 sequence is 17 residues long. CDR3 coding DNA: TGTGCCAGCTCACCTGATCTAGCGGGAAATTCCACCGGGGAGCTGTTTTTT. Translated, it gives CASSPDLAGNSTGELFF.

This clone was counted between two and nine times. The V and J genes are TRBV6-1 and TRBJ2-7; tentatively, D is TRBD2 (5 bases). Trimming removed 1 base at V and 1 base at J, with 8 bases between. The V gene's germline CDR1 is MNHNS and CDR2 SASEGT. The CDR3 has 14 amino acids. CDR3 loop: CASSEERDSYEQYF. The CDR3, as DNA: TGTGCCAGCAGTGAAGAGAGGGATTCCTACGAGCAGTACTTC.

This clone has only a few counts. CDR3 residues: CASSRQASGANVLTF. In nucleotides, the CDR3 is TGTGCCAGCAGCAGACAGGCCTCTGGGGCCAACGTCCTGACTTTC. This sequence joins TRBV7-3 and TRBJ2-6, with TRBD1 as a possible D gene (6 bases). Trimming took 5 bases from V and 0 from J, leaving 8 bases between them. Looked up from germline, CDR1 is SGHTA and CDR2 is FQGTGA. The CDR3 has 15 amino acids.

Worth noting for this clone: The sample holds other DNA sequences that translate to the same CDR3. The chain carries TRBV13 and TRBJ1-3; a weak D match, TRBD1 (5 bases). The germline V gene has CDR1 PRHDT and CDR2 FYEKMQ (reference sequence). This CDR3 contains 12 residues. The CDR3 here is CASGGGGNTIYF. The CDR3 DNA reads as TGTGCTTCGGGGGGTGGAGGAAACACCATATATTTT.

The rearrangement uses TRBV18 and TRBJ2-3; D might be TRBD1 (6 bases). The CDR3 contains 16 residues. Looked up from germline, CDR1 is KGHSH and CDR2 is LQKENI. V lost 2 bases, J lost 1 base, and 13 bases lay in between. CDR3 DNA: TGTGCCAGCTCACCAATGGGGGCCCTGGGCACAGATACGCAGTATTTT. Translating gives CASSPMGALGTDTQYF.

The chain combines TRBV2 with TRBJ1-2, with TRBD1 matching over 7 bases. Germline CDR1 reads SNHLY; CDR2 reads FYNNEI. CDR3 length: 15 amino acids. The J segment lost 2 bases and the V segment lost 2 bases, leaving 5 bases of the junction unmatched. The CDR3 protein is CASSEYPGQNYGYTF. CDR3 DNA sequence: TGTGCCAGCAGTGAATATCCGGGACAGAACTATGGCTACACCTTC.

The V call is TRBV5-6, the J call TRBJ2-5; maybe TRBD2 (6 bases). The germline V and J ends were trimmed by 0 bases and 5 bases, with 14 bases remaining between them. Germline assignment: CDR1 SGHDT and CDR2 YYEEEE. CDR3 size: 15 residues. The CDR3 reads CASSLGRDIWETQYF. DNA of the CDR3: TGTGCCAGCAGCTTGGGGAGGGATATATGGGAGACCCAGTACTTC.

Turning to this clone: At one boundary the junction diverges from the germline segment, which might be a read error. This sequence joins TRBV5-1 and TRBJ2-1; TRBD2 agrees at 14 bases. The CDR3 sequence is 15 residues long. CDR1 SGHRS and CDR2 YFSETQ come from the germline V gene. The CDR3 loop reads CAGSFGLAGGDEQFF. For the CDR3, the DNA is TGCGCCGGCAGCTTCGGACTAGCGGGGGGTGATGAGCAGTTCTTC. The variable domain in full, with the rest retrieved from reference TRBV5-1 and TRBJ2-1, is KAGVTQTPRYLIKTRGQQVTLSCSPISGHRSVSWYQQTPGQGLQFLFEYFSETQRNKGNFPGRFSGRQFSNSRSEMNVSTLELGDSALYLCAGSFGLAGGDEQFFGPGTRLTVL.

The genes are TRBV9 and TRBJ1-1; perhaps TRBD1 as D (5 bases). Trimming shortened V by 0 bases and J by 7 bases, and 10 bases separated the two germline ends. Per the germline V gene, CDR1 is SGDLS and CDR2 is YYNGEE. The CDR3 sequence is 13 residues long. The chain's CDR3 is CASSVAGRDEAFF. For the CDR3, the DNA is TGTGCCAGCAGCGTAGCGGGCAGGGATGAAGCTTTCTTT.

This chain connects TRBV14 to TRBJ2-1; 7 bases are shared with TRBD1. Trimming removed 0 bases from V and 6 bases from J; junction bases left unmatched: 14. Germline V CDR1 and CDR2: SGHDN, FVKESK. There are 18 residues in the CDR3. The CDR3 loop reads CASSQDRAAAGGPNEQFF. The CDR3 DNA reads TGTGCCAGCAGCCAAGATCGGGCGGCGGCAGGGGGTCCCAATGAGCAGTTCTTC.

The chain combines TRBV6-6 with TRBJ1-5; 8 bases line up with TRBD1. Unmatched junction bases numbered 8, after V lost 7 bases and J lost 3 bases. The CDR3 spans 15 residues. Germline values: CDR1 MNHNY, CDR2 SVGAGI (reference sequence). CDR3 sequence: CASISRTGHNQPQHF. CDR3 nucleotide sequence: TGTGCCAGCATATCCAGGACAGGGCACAATCAGCCCCAGCATTTT.

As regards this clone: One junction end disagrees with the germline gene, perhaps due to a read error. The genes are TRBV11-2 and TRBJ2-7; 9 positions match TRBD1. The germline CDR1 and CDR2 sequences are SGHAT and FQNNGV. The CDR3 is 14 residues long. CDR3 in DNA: TGTGCCAGCAGCCCGGGACAGGGCATATACGAGCAGTATTTC. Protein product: CASSPGQGIYEQYF.

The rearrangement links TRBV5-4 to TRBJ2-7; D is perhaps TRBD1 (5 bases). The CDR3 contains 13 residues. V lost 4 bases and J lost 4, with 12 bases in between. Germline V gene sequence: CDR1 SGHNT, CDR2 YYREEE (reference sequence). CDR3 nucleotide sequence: TGTGCCAGCAGCCGCGACAGAGCTTACGAGCAGTACTTC. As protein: CASSRDRAYEQYF.

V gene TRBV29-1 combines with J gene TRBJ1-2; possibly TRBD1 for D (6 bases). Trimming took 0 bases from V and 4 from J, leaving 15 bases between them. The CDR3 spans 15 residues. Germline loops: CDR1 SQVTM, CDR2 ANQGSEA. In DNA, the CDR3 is TGCAGCGTTGAAGATCCGACCCAACAGGGCTATGGCTACACCTTC. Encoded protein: CSVEDPTQQGYGYTF.

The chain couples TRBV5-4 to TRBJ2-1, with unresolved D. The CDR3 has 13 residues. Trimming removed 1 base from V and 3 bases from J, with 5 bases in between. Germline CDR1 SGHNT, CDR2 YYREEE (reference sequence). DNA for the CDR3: TGTGCCAGCAGCTTGATCGGCTACAATGAGCAGTTCTTC. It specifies CASSLIGYNEQFF.

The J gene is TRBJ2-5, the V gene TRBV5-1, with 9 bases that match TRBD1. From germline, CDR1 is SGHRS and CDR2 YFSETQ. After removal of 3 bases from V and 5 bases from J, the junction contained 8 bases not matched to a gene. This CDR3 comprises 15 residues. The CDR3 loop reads CASSYDTDRGETQYF. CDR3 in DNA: TGCGCCAGCAGCTATGACACGGACAGGGGTGAGACCCAGTACTTC.

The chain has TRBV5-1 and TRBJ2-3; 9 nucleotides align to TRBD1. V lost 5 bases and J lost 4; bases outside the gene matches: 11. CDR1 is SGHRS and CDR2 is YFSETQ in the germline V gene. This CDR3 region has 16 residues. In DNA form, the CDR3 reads TGCGCCAGCAGTTTCGGGACAGGGTTTTTTTCAGATACGCAGTATTTT. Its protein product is CASSFGTGFFSDTQYF.

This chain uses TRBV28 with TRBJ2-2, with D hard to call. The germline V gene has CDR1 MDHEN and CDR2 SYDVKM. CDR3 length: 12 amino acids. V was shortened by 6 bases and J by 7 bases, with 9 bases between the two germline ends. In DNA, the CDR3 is TGTGCCAGCAGCAATCAGTACGGGGAGCTGTTTTTT. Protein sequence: CASSNQYGELFF.

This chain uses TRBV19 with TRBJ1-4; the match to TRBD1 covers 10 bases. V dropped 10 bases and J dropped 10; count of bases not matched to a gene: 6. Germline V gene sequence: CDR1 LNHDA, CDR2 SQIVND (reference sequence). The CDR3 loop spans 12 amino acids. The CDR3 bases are TGTGCCACAGGACAGGGGGATGGAAAACTGTTTTTT. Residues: CATGQGDGKLFF.

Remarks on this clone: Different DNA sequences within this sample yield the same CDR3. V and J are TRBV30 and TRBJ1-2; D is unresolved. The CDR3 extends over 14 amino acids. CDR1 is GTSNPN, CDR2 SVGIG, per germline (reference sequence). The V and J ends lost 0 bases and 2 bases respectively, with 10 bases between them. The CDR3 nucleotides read TGTGCCTGGAGTGTGCTTGGGAGGAACTATGGCTACACCTTC. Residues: CAWSVLGRNYGYTF.

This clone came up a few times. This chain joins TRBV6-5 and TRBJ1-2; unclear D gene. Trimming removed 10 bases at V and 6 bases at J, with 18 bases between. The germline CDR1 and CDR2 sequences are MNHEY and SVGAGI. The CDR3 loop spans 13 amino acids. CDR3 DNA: TGTGCCACAGCCCGGAACCAGGATGATGGCTACACCTTC. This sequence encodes CATARNQDDGYTF.

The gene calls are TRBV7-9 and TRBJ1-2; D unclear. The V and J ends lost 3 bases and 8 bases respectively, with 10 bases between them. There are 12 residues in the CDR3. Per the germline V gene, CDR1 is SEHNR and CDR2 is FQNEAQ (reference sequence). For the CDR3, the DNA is TGTGCCAGCAGCTTTGATCGTGCGGGCTACACCTTC. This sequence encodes CASSFDRAGYTF.

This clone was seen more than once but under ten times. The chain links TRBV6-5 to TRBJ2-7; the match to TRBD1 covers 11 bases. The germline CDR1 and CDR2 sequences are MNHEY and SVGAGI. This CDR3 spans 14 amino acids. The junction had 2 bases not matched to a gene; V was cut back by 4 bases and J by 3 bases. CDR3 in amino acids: CASSSGTGGYEQYF. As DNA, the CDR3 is TGTGCCAGCAGTTCCGGGACAGGGGGCTACGAGCAGTACTTC.

CDR3 bases: TGTGCCAGCAGGAAAACAGGGGGCGACCACACTGAAGCTTTCTTT. It is translated as CASRKTGGDHTEAFF. The V and J genes are TRBV2 and TRBJ1-1; TRBD1 matches at 9 bases. This CDR3 is 15 amino acids long. Germline CDR1 SNHLY, CDR2 FYNNEI. V was clipped by 6 bases and J by 3 bases; unmatched bases: 8.

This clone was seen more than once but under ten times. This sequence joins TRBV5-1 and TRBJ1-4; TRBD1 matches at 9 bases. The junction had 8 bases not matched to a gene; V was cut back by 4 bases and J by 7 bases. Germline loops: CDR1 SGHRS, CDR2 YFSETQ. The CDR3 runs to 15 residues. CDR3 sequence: CASSPGTGRREKLFF. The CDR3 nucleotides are TGCGCCAGCAGCCCAGGGACAGGGCGTCGTGAAAAACTGTTTTTT.